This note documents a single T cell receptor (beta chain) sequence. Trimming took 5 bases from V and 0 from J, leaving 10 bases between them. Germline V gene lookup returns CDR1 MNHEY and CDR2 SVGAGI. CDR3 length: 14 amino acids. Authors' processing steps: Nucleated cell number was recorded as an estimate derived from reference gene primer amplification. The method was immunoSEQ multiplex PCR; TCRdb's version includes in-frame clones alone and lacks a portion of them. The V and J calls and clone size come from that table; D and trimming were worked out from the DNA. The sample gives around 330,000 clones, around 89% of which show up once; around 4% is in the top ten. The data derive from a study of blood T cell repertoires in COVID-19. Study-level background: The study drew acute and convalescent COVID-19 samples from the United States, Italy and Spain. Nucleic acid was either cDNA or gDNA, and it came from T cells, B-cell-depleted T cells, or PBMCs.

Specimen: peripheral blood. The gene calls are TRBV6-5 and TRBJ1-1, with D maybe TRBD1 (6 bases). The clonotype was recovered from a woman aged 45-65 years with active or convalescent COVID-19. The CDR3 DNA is TGTGCCAGCAGTACTGGACAGATGAACACTGAAGCTTTCTTT. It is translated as CASSTGQMNTEAFF.